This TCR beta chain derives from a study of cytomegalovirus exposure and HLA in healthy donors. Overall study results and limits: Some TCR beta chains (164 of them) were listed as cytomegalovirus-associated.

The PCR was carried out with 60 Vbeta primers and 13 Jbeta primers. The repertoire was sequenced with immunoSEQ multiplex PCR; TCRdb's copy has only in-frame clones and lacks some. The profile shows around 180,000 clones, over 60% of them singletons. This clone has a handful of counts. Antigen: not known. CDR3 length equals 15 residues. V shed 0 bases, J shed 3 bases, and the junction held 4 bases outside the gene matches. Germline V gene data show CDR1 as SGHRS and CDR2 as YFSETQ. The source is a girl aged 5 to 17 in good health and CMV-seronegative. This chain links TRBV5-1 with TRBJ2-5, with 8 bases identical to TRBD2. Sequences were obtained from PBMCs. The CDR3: CASSLAGLAEETQYF. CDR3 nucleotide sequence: TGCGCCAGCAGCTTGGCCGGACTAGCCGAAGAGACCCAGTACTTC.